A selection of T cell receptor beta chains follows, all from one sample in a study of cytomegalovirus exposure and HLA in healthy donors. Here immunoSEQ multiplex PCR was the method, and the copy in TCRdb shows in-frame clones only, minus some. The sample includes 100,000 to 120,000 clones, more than 75% of them seen just once. The source material was PBMCs. These TCRs come from a man aged 40-49 years in good health and CMV-seronegative. The conserved cysteine and the conserved F or W are not part of the CDR3 here.

J	V	CDR3
TRBJ1-6	TRBV28	ASSLKTGSPLH
TRBJ1-5	TRBV4-1	ASSQDPQGYQPQH
TRBJ2-3	TRBV9	ASSVRGLNGDTQY
TRBJ1-2	TRBV11-2	ASSRTGSRYGYT
TRBJ2-7	TRBV25-1	ASSESWGVSYEQY
TRBJ2-5	TRBV5-1	ASSLLAGTGETQY
TRBJ2-7	TRBV2	ASSEGSRTGTYEQY
TRBJ2-7	TRBV5-1	ASSFSGGSPYEQY
TRBJ1-5	TRBV13	ASSAYDSGNQPQH
TRBJ1-6	TRBV5-1	ASSKGQGFSPLH
TRBJ2-2	TRBV9	ASSTRTPQGTGELF
TRBJ1-2	TRBV5-4	ASSPLEGGPDGYT
TRBJ1-3	TRBV9	ASSAAGGSGNTIY
TRBJ1-5	TRBV10-3	AISAGGASNQPQH
TRBJ1-5	TRBV6-5	ASTPPGINQPQH
TRBJ2-1	TRBV27	ASRSDRTSRVGYNEQF
TRBJ2-7	TRBV27	ASSSPTSGGPYEQY
TRBJ2-2	TRBV10-3	AISARLAGALEGELF
TRBJ2-7	TRBV19	ATAQGAKVYEQY
TRBJ2-3	TRBV19	ATRTDTQY
TRBJ1-4	TRBV6-5	ASSPRTGVGEKLF
TRBJ2-6	TRBV2	ASSEARGSGANVLT
TRBJ2-7	TRBV5-6	ASTRTGYEQY
TRBJ1-1	TRBV6-5	ASSYSSSSF
TRBJ2-5	TRBV2	ASSGQRQETQY
TRBJ1-2	TRBV9	ARMTGPADYGYT
TRBJ1-4	TRBV4-2	ASSQDGPGGEDEKLF
TRBJ2-1	TRBV28	ASSLLIATDNEQF
TRBJ2-3	TRBV28	ASSLWAATQRGSYTDTQY
TRBJ1-5	TRBV5-1	ASSFGSNQPQH
TRBJ2-7	TRBV5-1	ASSLVQGQVLSYEQY
TRBJ2-7	TRBV13	ASTKERRGYEQY
TRBJ2-4	TRBV19	ASSTDNGNIQY
TRBJ1-2	TRBV6-1	ASTHQTANYGYT
TRBJ1-3	TRBV2	ASSPSLGTAGNTIY
TRBJ1-2	TRBV7-2	ASSLAGTGYYGYT
TRBJ2-7	TRBV6-5	ATTSGAYEQY
TRBJ2-7	TRBV6-1	ASSDPDRVGSYEQY
TRBJ2-2	TRBV6-6	ASSLRTGNTGELF
TRBJ1-4	TRBV11-2	ASRDRDRGSLVTNEKLF
TRBJ1-1	TRBV7-6	ASSFQEDTEAF
TRBJ1-1	TRBV5-1	ASSQTSFGRGSTEAF
TRBJ1-1	TRBV2	ASSVDRGYSEAF
TRBJ1-4	TRBV19	ATGGDYGKLF
TRBJ1-5	TRBV6-1	ATRTGQNQPQH